Listed below are T cell receptor beta chains from one sample, sequenced in a study of T cells in Graves' hyperthyroidism and ophthalmopathy. TCRdb reprocessed the multiplex PCR reads with MiXCR, giving one entry per CDR3 protein. The sample shows under 400,000 distinct CDR3 sequences, 11% to 15% of them seen only once. Material: blood. Receptors originate from a woman aged 55 to 70 with Graves' hyperthyroidism. Both conserved end residues are part of each CDR3. Fields, in order: V gene, CDR3 length, clone size, J gene, D gene, CDR3 protein, CDR3 DNA. A D gene is named only where the DNA matches it firmly. For some rows the clone size is stated as once, few or many, or as a class when expanded; others skip it.

v_call: TRBV5-1; cdr3_length: 15; clone_size: many; j_call: TRBJ2-7; d_call: NA; cdr3_aa: CASSSDSPLLYEQYF; cdr3_nt: TGCGCCAGCAGCTCGGACAGTCCTCTCCTCTACGAGCAGTACTTC
v_call: TRBV5-1; cdr3_length: 15; clone_size: NA; j_call: TRBJ1-1; d_call: NA; cdr3_aa: CASSFYGGINTEAFF; cdr3_nt: TGCGCCAGCAGCTTCTATGGCGGGATCAACACTGAAGCTTTCTTT
v_call: TRBV24-1; cdr3_length: 16; clone_size: NA; j_call: TRBJ2-1; d_call: TRBD2; cdr3_aa: CATSDLGLAGGNEQFF; cdr3_nt: TGTGCCACCAGTGATCTCGGACTAGCGGGAGGGAATGAGCAGTTCTTC
v_call: TRBV12-3/TRBV12-4; cdr3_length: 13; clone_size: many; j_call: TRBJ2-1; d_call: NA; cdr3_aa: CASSFNQGTEQFF; cdr3_nt: TGTGCCAGCAGTTTTAATCAGGGAACCGAGCAGTTCTTC
v_call: TRBV11-3; cdr3_length: 15; clone_size: NA; j_call: TRBJ1-6; d_call: NA; cdr3_aa: CASSPQGSQNPPLHF; cdr3_nt: TGTGCCAGCAGCCCACAGGGCAGTCAGAATCCACCCCTCCACTTT
v_call: TRBV19; cdr3_length: 16; clone_size: many; j_call: TRBJ1-1; d_call: NA; cdr3_aa: CASSVASGQMNTEAFF; cdr3_nt: TGTGCCAGTAGTGTAGCGAGTGGACAGATGAACACTGAAGCTTTCTTT
v_call: TRBV6-6; cdr3_length: 14; clone_size: NA; j_call: TRBJ1-2; d_call: NA; cdr3_aa: CASSYSQGIYGYTF; cdr3_nt: TGTGCCAGCAGTTACTCCCAGGGCATCTATGGCTACACCTTC
v_call: TRBV19; cdr3_length: 14; clone_size: many; j_call: TRBJ2-3; d_call: NA; cdr3_aa: CASSQRGSTDTQYF; cdr3_nt: TGTGCCAGTTCCCAGCGCGGTAGCACAGATACGCAGTATTTT
v_call: TRBV4-2; cdr3_length: 19; clone_size: few; j_call: TRBJ2-7; d_call: NA; cdr3_aa: CASSQETTGGTGSSYEQYF; cdr3_nt: TGTGCCAGCAGCCAAGAAACGACAGGCGGGACGGGTTCCTCCTACGAGCAGTACTTC
v_call: TRBV6-1; cdr3_length: 13; clone_size: many; j_call: TRBJ2-7; d_call: TRBD2; cdr3_aa: CATRKAGVVEQYF; cdr3_nt: TGTGCCACCCGGAAGGCGGGAGTAGTCGAGCAGTACTTC
v_call: TRBV11-1; cdr3_length: 14; clone_size: many; j_call: TRBJ2-2; d_call: NA; cdr3_aa: CASSVQDWAGELFF; cdr3_nt: TGTGCCAGCAGCGTACAGGATTGGGCCGGGGAGCTGTTTTTT
v_call: TRBV25-1; cdr3_length: 13; clone_size: few; j_call: TRBJ1-1; d_call: NA; cdr3_aa: CASTYSRNTEAFF; cdr3_nt: TGTGCCAGCACATACAGCAGGAACACTGAAGCTTTCTTT
v_call: TRBV2; cdr3_length: 13; clone_size: many; j_call: TRBJ2-3; d_call: NA; cdr3_aa: CASSDSGTDTQYF; cdr3_nt: TGTGCCAGCAGTGACTCGGGCACAGATACGCAGTATTTT
v_call: TRBV10-3; cdr3_length: 13; clone_size: many; j_call: TRBJ2-3; d_call: NA; cdr3_aa: CAISDGGGDTQYF; cdr3_nt: TGTGCCATCAGTGATGGGGGAGGAGATACGCAGTATTTT
v_call: TRBV7-8; cdr3_length: 15; clone_size: few; j_call: TRBJ2-3; d_call: TRBD2; cdr3_aa: CASSFSGGPRNTQYF; cdr3_nt: TGTGCCAGCAGCTTTTCGGGAGGGCCTCGGAATACGCAGTATTTT
v_call: TRBV20-1; cdr3_length: 15; clone_size: many; j_call: TRBJ2-7; d_call: TRBD1; cdr3_aa: CSAQGGGTAAYEQYF; cdr3_nt: TGCAGTGCCCAAGGCGGTGGGACAGCAGCCTACGAGCAGTACTTC
v_call: TRBV5-1; cdr3_length: 13; clone_size: NA; j_call: TRBJ1-1; d_call: NA; cdr3_aa: CASSFYGTTEAFF; cdr3_nt: TGCGCCAGCAGCTTTTACGGAACCACTGAAGCTTTCTTT
v_call: TRBV12-3/TRBV12-4; cdr3_length: 15; clone_size: many; j_call: TRBJ2-1; d_call: NA; cdr3_aa: CASSFRPHSYNEQFF; cdr3_nt: TGTGCCAGCAGTTTCCGACCGCACTCCTACAATGAGCAGTTCTTC
v_call: TRBV19; cdr3_length: 15; clone_size: NA; j_call: TRBJ2-2; d_call: TRBD1; cdr3_aa: CASSWTGGGTGELFF; cdr3_nt: TGTGCCAGTAGCTGGACAGGGGGCGGAACCGGGGAGCTGTTTTTT
v_call: TRBV6-1; cdr3_length: 13; clone_size: many; j_call: TRBJ1-1; d_call: NA; cdr3_aa: CASTTVLGTEAFF; cdr3_nt: TGTGCCAGCACTACAGTTTTGGGCACTGAAGCTTTCTTT
v_call: TRBV28; cdr3_length: 14; clone_size: many; j_call: TRBJ2-5; d_call: TRBD2; cdr3_aa: CASSLNDGRETQYF; cdr3_nt: TGTGCCAGCAGTTTAAATGACGGGAGGGAGACCCAGTACTTC
v_call: TRBV24-1; cdr3_length: 14; clone_size: NA; j_call: TRBJ1-1; d_call: NA; cdr3_aa: CATSDSRGRTEAFF; cdr3_nt: TGTGCCACCAGTGATTCCAGGGGAAGAACTGAAGCTTTCTTT
v_call: TRBV2; cdr3_length: 14; clone_size: many; j_call: TRBJ2-7; d_call: TRBD2; cdr3_aa: CASRLSGRAYEQYF; cdr3_nt: TGTGCCAGCAGATTGAGCGGGAGGGCCTACGAGCAGTACTTC
v_call: TRBV28; cdr3_length: 16; clone_size: many; j_call: TRBJ1-3; d_call: NA; cdr3_aa: CASSPLDTSSGNTIYF; cdr3_nt: TGTGCCAGCAGTCCCTTGGACACTAGCTCTGGAAACACCATATATTTT
v_call: TRBV20-1; cdr3_length: 16; clone_size: NA; j_call: TRBJ2-6; d_call: TRBD1; cdr3_aa: CSARDPTGAGANVLTF; cdr3_nt: TGCAGTGCTAGAGATCCGACAGGGGCTGGGGCCAACGTCCTGACTTTC
v_call: TRBV6-1; cdr3_length: 18; clone_size: NA; j_call: TRBJ2-5; d_call: NA; cdr3_aa: CASSERPPQVDRPGFQYF; cdr3_nt: TGTGCCAGCAGTGAAAGGCCCCCACAGGTTGATCGGCCCGGCTTTCAGTACTTC
v_call: TRBV4-1; cdr3_length: 16; clone_size: NA; j_call: TRBJ2-7; d_call: NA; cdr3_aa: CASSQVPGSLRYEQYF; cdr3_nt: TGCGCCAGCAGCCAAGTACCGGGCTCCCTTCGCTACGAGCAGTACTTC
v_call: TRBV11-3; cdr3_length: 16; clone_size: many; j_call: TRBJ2-1; d_call: NA; cdr3_aa: CASSLGVGYSYNEQFF; cdr3_nt: TGTGCCAGCAGCTTGGGGGTGGGATACAGTTACAATGAGCAGTTCTTC
v_call: TRBV7-2; cdr3_length: 14; clone_size: many; j_call: TRBJ1-1; d_call: NA; cdr3_aa: CASSGRAGDTEAFF; cdr3_nt: TGTGCCAGCAGCGGGAGGGCTGGGGACACTGAAGCTTTCTTT
v_call: TRBV6-1; cdr3_length: 15; clone_size: NA; j_call: TRBJ2-1; d_call: NA; cdr3_aa: CASSKSGGSYNEQFF; cdr3_nt: TGTGCCAGCAGTAAGAGCGGAGGCTCCTACAATGAGCAGTTCTTC
v_call: TRBV9; cdr3_length: 13; clone_size: many; j_call: TRBJ1-1; d_call: NA; cdr3_aa: CASSVDRDTEAFF; cdr3_nt: TGTGCCAGCAGCGTAGATCGAGACACTGAAGCTTTCTTT
v_call: TRBV9; cdr3_length: 14; clone_size: NA; j_call: TRBJ2-5; d_call: NA; cdr3_aa: CASNPGGIQETQYF; cdr3_nt: TGTGCCAGCAACCCAGGCGGTATACAAGAGACCCAGTACTTC
v_call: TRBV6-5; cdr3_length: 16; clone_size: many; j_call: TRBJ1-1; d_call: NA; cdr3_aa: CASSYSRPRDLKAAFF; cdr3_nt: TGTGCCAGCAGTTACTCGAGACCCCGGGACCTAAAGGCAGCTTTCTTT
v_call: TRBV19; cdr3_length: 16; clone_size: NA; j_call: TRBJ2-7; d_call: TRBD2; cdr3_aa: CASSMPGRGRTYEQYF; cdr3_nt: TGTGCCAGTAGTATGCCAGGGAGGGGTCGGACCTACGAGCAGTACTTC
v_call: TRBV29-1; cdr3_length: 11; clone_size: NA; j_call: TRBJ2-2; d_call: NA; cdr3_aa: CSVAEAGELFF; cdr3_nt: TGCAGCGTTGCTGAGGCCGGGGAGCTGTTTTTT